This is a list of T cell receptor beta chains from one sample in a study of T cell repertoires in cytomegalovirus infection. For these TCRs, the target antigens are not known. TCRdb re-derived calls from the reads in MiXCR, one entry per CDR3 protein. This sample carries about 770,000 distinct CDR3 sequences, almost 30% of them seen once, and the ten largest clones take roughly 13%. This sample comprised cultured CD8+ T cells from PBMCs, obtained from culture after CMV antigen stimulation. Source of these receptors: a human donor in good health (CMV status not recorded). Some clones in this sample may be carry-over from other donors' samples. CDR3s include the opening cysteine and the closing phenylalanine or tryptophan. Fields, in order: clone size, D gene, V gene, J gene, CDR3 protein, CDR3 DNA. D genes are given only for firm matches. The size entry is marked missing in some rows and otherwise reads once, few, many or a size class.

many	TRBD1	TRBV7-6	TRBJ2-1	CASSNEDRVSSNNEQFF	TGTGCCAGCAGCAATGAGGACAGGGTTTCCTCGAACAATGAGCAGTTCTTC
few	TRBD1	TRBV7-2	TRBJ1-4	CASSPTGGHEKLFF	TGTGCCAGCAGCCCGACAGGGGGCCATGAAAAACTGTTTTTT
NA	TRBD1	TRBV6-6	TRBJ1-1	CASSSEDRVNTEAFF	TGTGCCAGCAGTTCCGAAGACAGGGTGAACACTGAAGCTTTCTTT
NA	TRBD1	TRBV4-2	TRBJ2-1	CASSQDYRGLSYNEQFF	TGTGCCAGCAGCCAAGATTACAGGGGGCTCTCCTACAATGAGCAGTTCTTC
NA	NA	TRBV28	TRBJ1-3	CASILVGGGSSGNTIYF	TGTGCCAGCATACTCGTGGGAGGCGGGAGCTCTGGAAACACCATATATTTT
NA	TRBD2	TRBV7-9	TRBJ2-3	CASSNLAAVSTDTQYF	TGTGCCAGCAGCAATCTAGCGGCGGTGAGCACAGATACGCAGTATTTT
once	NA	TRBV7-2	TRBJ2-1	CTCELHNEQFF	TGTACCTGCGAGCTTCACAATGAGCAGTTCTTC
NA	NA	TRBV28	TRBJ2-1	CARELASCRTEQFF	TGTGCCAGGGAACTGGCCTCGTGCAGGACTGAGCAGTTCTTC
many	TRBD2	TRBV7-8	TRBJ2-3	CASSLAGGGDTQYF	TGTGCCAGCAGCTTAGCGGGCGGGGGAGATACGCAGTATTTT
many	NA	TRBV7-2	TRBJ1-2	CASSLDGDLNYGYTF	TGTGCCAGCAGCTTAGATGGGGACCTGAACTATGGCTACACCTTC
NA	NA	TRBV9	TRBJ2-5	CASSVGEIPQETQYF	TGTGCCAGCAGCGTAGGAGAGATCCCTCAAGAGACCCAGTACTTC
NA	NA	TRBV4-3	TRBJ2-6	CASSQDRSDVTGANVLTF	TGCGCCAGCAGCCAAGATCGCAGCGACGTCACTGGGGCCAACGTCCTGACTTTC
NA	NA	TRBV29-1	TRBJ1-2	CSVEVGPNYGYTF	TGCAGCGTTGAAGTAGGGCCTAACTATGGCTACACCTTC
NA	TRBD1	TRBV5-1	TRBJ1-4	CASSLTTGQFEKLFF	TGCGCCAGCAGTCTTACGACAGGGCAGTTTGAAAAACTGTTTTTT
few	TRBD2	TRBV14	TRBJ2-7	CASSQGLAGGKYF	TGTGCCAGCAGCCAAGGACTAGCGGGGGGAAAGTACTTC